The 11 T cell receptor beta chains below come from one sample, sequenced in a study of T cells after yellow fever vaccination. TCRdb ran MiXCR on the 5' RACE reads and lists one entry per CDR3 protein. The table records around 330,000 distinct CDR3 sequences, approximately 3.8% of them present only once. The sequencing here drew on PBMCs, taken on the day of the yellow fever booster vaccination. The receptors derive from a young man who received the YFV17D yellow fever vaccine.

The sample holds many counts of this clonotype. The chain uses TRBV6-5 and TRBJ1-1, with D possibly TRBD1 on 5 matching bases. Germline lookup yields CDR1 MNHEY and CDR2 SVGAGI. Trimming stripped 6 bases from V and 3 bases from J, with 8 bases between. The CDR3 covers 12 residues. This chain's CDR3 is CASRRGYTEAFF. In nucleotides, the CDR3 is TGTGCCAGCAGACGGGGCTACACTGAAGCTTTCTTT.

This clonotype was observed many times. An end of the junction differs from the germline gene, which may be a read error. The rearrangement joins TRBV7-7 to TRBJ2-2; TRBD1 matches 11 bases. Per germline, CDR1 SSHAT and CDR2 FNYEAQ (reference sequence). The CDR3 covers 16 residues. Here the CDR3 reads CASSSDRGLYTGELFF. As DNA, the CDR3 is TGTGCTAGCAGCTCGGACAGGGGGCTGTACACCGGGGAGCTGTTTTTT.

This clonotype showed up just a few times. The CDR3 DNA follows: TGTGTCCCACCCGGATCTGACCGATATGGCTACACCTTC. It encodes CVPPGSDRYGYTF. This chain connects TRBV6-5 to TRBJ1-2; D unclear. Germline lookup yields CDR1 MNHEY and CDR2 SVGAGI. This CDR3 region has 13 residues.

This clonotype has a count of ten or more. This sequence joins TRBV6-5 and TRBJ2-3, with D possibly being TRBD1 (6 bases). V lost 5 bases and J lost 6, with 12 bases in between. Germline loops: CDR1 MNHEY, CDR2 SVGAGI. This CDR3 has 13 amino acids. Here the CDR3 reads CASSRTGLDTQYF. Written as DNA, the CDR3 is TGTGCCAGCAGTCGTACAGGGTTGGATACGCAGTATTTT.

This clonotype was picked up a small number of times. The V call is TRBV27, the J call TRBJ2-2; D possibly corresponds to TRBD1 (5 bases). CDR1 and CDR2 (germline): MNHEY, SMNVEV (reference sequence). The V gene lost 5 bases and the J gene lost 6 bases, with 13 bases spanning the gap. The CDR3 extends over 14 amino acids. The CDR3 region is CASSPLTGPGELFF. The DNA of the CDR3 is TGTGCCAGCAGTCCTCTTACAGGTCCCGGGGAGCTGTTTTTT.

This clonotype was recorded many times. The rearrangement joins TRBV10-3 to TRBJ2-2; D might be TRBD2 (6 bases). The V end lost 6 bases, the J end lost 1 base, and 12 bases lay between the germline ends. The CDR3 has 15 residues. The germline V gene has CDR1 ENHRY and CDR2 SYGVKD. This CDR3 reads CAIRFGTVNTGELFF. CDR3 DNA: TGTGCCATCAGGTTCGGGACTGTGAACACCGGGGAGCTGTTTTTT.

In this sample, this clonotype turned up many times. This chain links TRBV3-1 with TRBJ2-3; TRBD1 might be the D (6 bases). V shed 1 base and J shed 2 bases, with 13 bases lying between them. Per the germline V gene, CDR1 is LGHDT and CDR2 is YNNKEL (reference sequence). The length of the CDR3 is 16 residues. The CDR3 loop is CASSQVQGLPTDTQYF. The CDR3 DNA sequence: TGTGCCAGCAGCCAAGTTCAGGGGCTTCCCACAGATACGCAGTATTTT.

The table lists this clonotype with a few counts. The J gene is TRBJ1-1, the V gene TRBV30, with D maybe TRBD1 (6 bases). V lost 4 bases and J 5 bases, leaving 17 bases between the germline ends. CDR3 length equals 14 residues. Germline V CDR1 and CDR2: GTSNPN, SVGIG (reference sequence). The DNA of the CDR3 is TGTGCCTGGACGATGGGGGCCCCGAGAACTGAAGCTTTCTTT. As protein: CAWTMGAPRTEAFF.

For this clonotype: A much larger clone lies a single base off, so this may be a read error. CDR3 DNA: TGCAGTGCTACACAGGGCGGTACGGGCTACACCTTC. This encodes CSATQGGTGYTF. The chain joins TRBV20-1 to TRBJ1-2, with D possibly matching TRBD1 (6 bases). From germline, CDR1 is DFQATT and CDR2 SNEGSKA (reference sequence). The CDR3 runs 12 residues. Trimming took off 4 bases at V and 8 bases at J, with 14 bases between the two ends.

This clonotype has only a few counts. The chain has TRBV4-3 and TRBJ1-2; tentative D call: TRBD1 (6 bases). Trimming took 1 base from V and 3 from J, leaving 9 bases between them. Germline CDR1 reads LGHNA; CDR2 reads YSLEER. This CDR3 is built from 14 residues. CDR3 nucleotide sequence: TGCGCCAGCAGCCAAGGCGGACAGCACTATGGCTACACCTTC. This translates into CASSQGGQHYGYTF.

The V call is TRBV5-4, the J call TRBJ1-1; 7 bases map to TRBD1. The CDR3 is 13 residues long. V lost 7 bases to trimming and J lost 4 bases; unmatched junction nucleotides: 7. Per germline, CDR1 SGHNT and CDR2 YYREEE (reference sequence). CDR3 sequence: CASSPDRATEAFF. The DNA for the CDR3 is TGTGCCAGCTCCCCCGACAGGGCCACTGAAGCTTTCTTT.